This T cell receptor (beta chain) was obtained from a study of OX40 agonist ivuxolimab in advanced cancers. Overall study context: Ivuxolimab was delivered to patients intravenously every 2 weeks at doses spanning 0.01 to 10 mg/kg. Averaging about 60 years in age, with a range of 23 to 79, the cohort was 65% to 85% male. Prior checkpoint blockade (anti-PD-1, anti-PD-L1 or anti-CTLA-4) was permitted; roughly 40% had it.

As concerns this clone: Its antigen is still unknown.

V shed 3 bases and J 6 bases; nucleotides not matched to a gene: 10. The germline gives CDR1 SGDLS, CDR2 YYNGEE. The CDR3 spans 16 residues. Overall study results and limits: Relative to CD4+, CD8+ T cells held more expanded clones on average.

Method: immunoSEQ multiplex PCR; TCRdb's copy keeps in-frame clones and lacks some. The sample carries roughly 36,000 clones, roughly 71% recorded once. The receptor was isolated from an adult with an advanced solid tumor such as melanoma, head and neck, liver or kidney cancer. The sample in question was CD4+ or CD8+ T cells sorted from blood, obtained in a trial of the OX40 agonist ivuxolimab. This chain joins TRBV9 and TRBJ2-3; 10 bases line up with TRBD1. In DNA form, the CDR3 reads TGTGCCAGCAGCGCTCCGGGACAGGGGATTGAGGATACGCAGTATTTT. It specifies CASSAPGQGIEDTQYF.